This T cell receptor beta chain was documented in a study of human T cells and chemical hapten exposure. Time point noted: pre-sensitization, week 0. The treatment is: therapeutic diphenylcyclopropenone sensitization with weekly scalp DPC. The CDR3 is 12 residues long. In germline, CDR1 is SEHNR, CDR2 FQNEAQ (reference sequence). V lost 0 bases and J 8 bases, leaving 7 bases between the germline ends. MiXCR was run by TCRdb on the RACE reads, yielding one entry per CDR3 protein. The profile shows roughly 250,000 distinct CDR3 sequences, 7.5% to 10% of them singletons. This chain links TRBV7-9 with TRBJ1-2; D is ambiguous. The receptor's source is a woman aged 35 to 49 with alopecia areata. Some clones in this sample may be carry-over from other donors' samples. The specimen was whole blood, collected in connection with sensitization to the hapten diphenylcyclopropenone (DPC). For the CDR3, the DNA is TGTGCCAGCAGCTTAGCAGGGAGCGGCTACACCTTC. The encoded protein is CASSLAGSGYTF.